What follows is one T cell receptor beta chain and its context. The sample is drawn from a study of blood T cell repertoires in COVID-19. This CDR3 spans 16 amino acids. Germline CDR1 and CDR2: SGHKS and YYEKEE (reference sequence). With 6 bases removed from V and 4 bases from J, the gap between germline ends came to 22 bases. The assay was immunoSEQ multiplex PCR, and TCRdb's table has in-frame clones only and misses some. The data show fewer than 200,000 clones, about 74% seen once. V usage is TRBV5-5 and J usage is TRBJ1-2, with a tentative D call TRBD1 (5 bases). Sequenced input: peripheral blood. This TCR derives from a woman at least 80 years old with acute or convalescent COVID-19. For the CDR3, the DNA is TGTGCCAGCACCGGGGGAGGTGCAGACGCGAGCTATGGCTACACCTTC. It specifies CASTGGGADASYGYTF.